The 4 T cell receptor beta chains below all came from one sample that was sequenced in a study of cytomegalovirus exposure and HLA in healthy donors. PCR used 60 Vbeta primers and 13 Jbeta primers. The data were produced by immunoSEQ multiplex PCR, yet TCRdb's version contains in-frame clones alone and is incomplete. The sample gives about 220,000 clones, over 60% of which show up once; 1.5% to 2% is in the top ten. Sequencing was carried out using PBMCs. These receptors all stem from a male donor in good health and CMV-seronegative.

This clone was seen a few times. The chain couples TRBV6-4 to TRBJ2-1; the match to TRBD1 covers 8 bases. This CDR3 is built from 16 residues. The germline V gene encodes CDR1 MRHNA and CDR2 SNTAGT. With V trimmed by 2 bases and J by 8 bases, 11 bases remained unmatched. CDR3 sequence: CASSDESRGPTDEQFF. CDR3 DNA: TGTGCCAGCAGTGACGAGAGCAGGGGGCCTACGGATGAGCAGTTCTTC.

The genes are TRBV7-6 and TRBJ2-1; no firm D call. The CDR3 length is 15 residues. V lost 2 bases and J 0 bases, leaving 8 bases between the germline ends. Germline V gives CDR1 SGHVS, CDR2 FNYEAQ. The CDR3 coding sequence is TGTGCCAGCAGCTTAAGTATGAGCTCCTACAATGAGCAGTTCTTC. Its translation: CASSLSMSSYNEQFF.

This clone has more than one count but fewer than ten. The chain has TRBV27 and TRBJ2-3; 9 bases align to TRBD1. The CDR3 spans 14 residues. Per the germline V gene, CDR1 is MNHEY and CDR2 is SMNVEV (reference sequence). The V and J ends lost 11 bases and 3 bases, in that order; junction bases with no gene match: 9. The CDR3 loop reads CASAGTGLTDTQYF. The CDR3 nucleotides are TGTGCCTCCGCCGGGACAGGGTTGACAGATACGCAGTATTTT.

The chain has TRBV7-2 and TRBJ1-1; 11 bases align to TRBD1. The CDR3 totals 16 residues. Germline trimming cut 7 bases from V and 2 bases from J; bases unmatched to any gene: 9. CDR1 and CDR2 from the germline V gene are SGHTA and FQGNSA. The CDR3 protein is CASKSGTGGFNTEAFF. The CDR3 region has the DNA TGTGCCAGCAAATCCGGGACAGGGGGGTTTAACACTGAAGCTTTCTTT.